This entry lists 26 T cell receptor beta chains sequenced from one sample in a study of blood T cell repertoires in COVID-19. Generated by immunoSEQ multiplex PCR, the TCRdb table keeps only in-frame clones and is missing some. The sample contains approximately 72,000 clones, 75% to 85% of which appear only once. The sequenced sample consisted of peripheral blood. These receptors all come from a man aged 50 to 59 with acute or convalescent COVID-19.

The chain carries TRBV5-1 and TRBJ2-7, with D possibly matching TRBD1 (5 bases). Germline CDR1 SGHRS, CDR2 YFSETQ. This CDR3 has 13 amino acids. The ends were cut back, 4 bases at V and 0 bases at J, with 8 bases in the middle. CDR3 sequence (DNA): TGCGCCAGCAGCCCGGACACCTCCTACGAGCAGTACTTC. Translation gives CASSPDTSYEQYF.

The chain couples TRBV27 to TRBJ2-2; maybe TRBD2 (6 bases). CDR3 length: 15 residues. Trimming shortened V by 2 bases and J by 4 bases, and 11 bases separated the two germline ends. CDR1 is MNHEY and CDR2 is SMNVEV in the germline V gene (reference sequence). DNA of the CDR3: TGTGCCAGCAGTTTAGCGGGGCCCTTCACCGGGGAGCTGTTTTTT. Protein: CASSLAGPFTGELFF.

J is TRBJ1-3 and V is TRBV14, with D perhaps TRBD1 (5 bases). The CDR3 runs to 15 residues. Germline V gene data show CDR1 as SGHDN and CDR2 as FVKESK. The ends were cut back, 1 base at V and 3 bases at J, with 10 bases in the middle. The CDR3 region is CASSQAAGLGNTIYF. CDR3 DNA: TGTGCCAGCAGCCAAGCAGCAGGGCTTGGAAACACCATATATTTT.

The chain combines TRBV5-4 with TRBJ2-5; TRBD2 aligns across 10 bases. V was pared by 2 bases and J by 0 bases, with 1 base of the junction left unmatched. This CDR3 is built from 15 residues. CDR1 SGHNT and CDR2 YYREEE come from the germline V gene (reference sequence). The CDR3 DNA follows: TGTGCCAGCAGCTTAGGACTAGCGGACCAAGAGACCCAGTACTTC. Encoded protein: CASSLGLADQETQYF. The full variable domain, with the rest looked up from reference TRBV5-4 and TRBJ2-5, is ETGVTQSPTHLIKTRGQQVTLRCSSQSGHNTVSWYQQALGQGPQFIFQYYREEENGRGNFPPRFSGLQFPNYSSELNVNALELDDSALYLCASSLGLADQETQYFGPGTRLLVL.

This chain connects TRBV5-4 to TRBJ2-3; 10 nucleotides line up with TRBD1. This CDR3 comprises 15 residues. V trimming: 3 bases; J trimming: 3 bases; junction bases outside the gene matches: 4. Germline CDR1 reads SGHNT; CDR2 reads YYREEE (reference sequence). Here the CDR3 DNA reads TGTGCCAGCAGCTATGGGACAGGGGAAACAGATACGCAGTATTTT. It translates to CASSYGTGETDTQYF.

The chain joins TRBV5-1 to TRBJ1-2, with D hard to call. Germline CDR1 and CDR2: SGHRS and YFSETQ. Trimming stripped 5 bases from V and 7 bases from J, with 18 bases between. The CDR3 spans 14 residues. CDR3 amino acids: CASRLDLQRVGYTF. The CDR3 DNA sequence: TGCGCCAGCAGGCTAGATCTCCAGAGAGTTGGCTACACCTTC. Full variable domain (outside the CDR3, taken from reference TRBV5-1 and TRBJ1-2): KAGVTQTPRYLIKTRGQQVTLSCSPISGHRSVSWYQQTPGQGLQFLFEYFSETQRNKGNFPGRFSGRQFSNSRSEMNVSTLELGDSALYLCASRLDLQRVGYTFGSGTRLTVV.

The chain has TRBV27 and TRBJ1-4; D is undetermined. The CDR3 has 13 residues. V dropped 2 bases and J dropped 13 bases, with 14 bases sitting between them. Looked up from germline, CDR1 is MNHEY and CDR2 is SMNVEV (reference sequence). CDR3 residues: CASSLGQLSRLFF. The CDR3 nucleotides are TGTGCCAGCAGTTTAGGGCAATTGAGTAGACTGTTTTTT.

This clone was picked up one time. The chain is built from TRBV7-8 and TRBJ2-5, with a possible D match to TRBD2 (6 bases). The CDR3 extends over 15 amino acids. Trimming removed 7 bases from V and 2 bases from J, with 17 bases in between. Per the germline V gene, CDR1 is SGHVS and CDR2 is FQNEAQ. CDR3 region: CASTTTRDLQETQYF. DNA for the CDR3: TGTGCCAGCACCACCACCAGGGACTTGCAAGAGACCCAGTACTTC.

The chain joins TRBV4-1 to TRBJ1-3; TRBD1 aligns across 9 bases. After removal of 1 base from V and 5 bases from J, the junction contained 9 bases not matched to a gene. CDR1 is MGHRA, CDR2 YSYEKL, per germline. The CDR3 extends over 17 amino acids. CDR3 DNA: TGCGCCAGCAGCCAAGGTCAGGGACAGGGTGTAAGAAACACCATATATTTT. Its protein product is CASSQGQGQGVRNTIYF.

In nucleotides, the CDR3 is TGTGCCAGCAGACAGGGGCGGCGGGAGACCCAGTACTTC. This gives the protein CASRQGRRETQYF. V gene TRBV6-9 combines with J gene TRBJ2-5; the match to TRBD1 covers 7 bases. V lost 6 bases to trimming and J lost 5 bases; unmatched junction nucleotides: 6. The CDR3 loop spans 13 amino acids. Germline assignment: CDR1 MNHGY and CDR2 SVAAGI.

CDR3: CASSERAYNEQFF. CDR3 bases: TGTGCCAGCAGTGAACGGGCCTACAATGAGCAGTTCTTC. V gene TRBV2 combines with J gene TRBJ2-1; D is unresolved. V was pared by 2 bases and J by 2 bases, with 4 bases between. The CDR3 contains 13 residues. Germline-derived CDR1 and CDR2 are SNHLY and FYNNEI.

This chain joins TRBV2 and TRBJ2-2, with 11 bases that match TRBD1. The germline V gene encodes CDR1 SNHLY and CDR2 FYNNEI. The CDR3 is made up of 14 amino acids. The ends lost 8 bases at V and 5 bases at J; junction bases unmatched: 4. CDR3 amino acids: CASRTGGYTGELFF. In DNA, the CDR3 is TGTGCCAGCCGGACAGGGGGCTATACCGGGGAGCTGTTTTTT.

The chain carries TRBV5-1 and TRBJ1-3, with D perhaps TRBD1 (6 bases). The CDR3 covers 14 residues. The ends were cut back, 5 bases at V and 0 bases at J, with 9 bases in the middle. Germline V CDR1 and CDR2: SGHRS, YFSETQ. CDR3 DNA: TGCGCCAGCAGGTGGACAGTCTCTGGAAACACCATATATTTT. This translates into CASRWTVSGNTIYF. The entire variable domain, with the rest obtained from reference TRBV5-1 and TRBJ1-3, is as follows: KAGVTQTPRYLIKTRGQQVTLSCSPISGHRSVSWYQQTPGQGLQFLFEYFSETQRNKGNFPGRFSGRQFSNSRSEMNVSTLELGDSALYLCASRWTVSGNTIYFGEGSWLTVV.

The chain recombines TRBV29-1 with TRBJ1-1; D is undetermined. Trimming removed 7 bases from V and 0 bases from J, with 9 bases in between. The CDR3 sequence is 12 residues long. Germline CDR1 is SQVTM and CDR2 is ANQGSEA. The CDR3 spells CSAREMNTEAFF. The CDR3 DNA follows: TGCAGCGCCCGGGAGATGAACACTGAAGCTTTCTTT.

The chain uses TRBV5-4 and TRBJ1-1, with D possibly matching TRBD1 (5 bases). Trimming removed 4 bases from V and 2 bases from J, with 9 bases in between. This CDR3 is 13 amino acids long. The germline CDR1 and CDR2 sequences are SGHNT and YYREEE (reference sequence). The CDR3 here is CASSETGNTEAFF. The CDR3 nucleotides are TGTGCCAGCAGCGAAACAGGAAACACTGAAGCTTTCTTT.

The chain employs TRBV14 and TRBJ2-7, with 7 bases lining up with TRBD1. V lost 1 base to trimming and J lost 0 bases; unmatched junction nucleotides: 3. This CDR3 contains 15 residues. Germline-derived CDR1 and CDR2 are SGHDN and FVKESK. CDR3 sequence: CASSQGTGSSYEQYV. CDR3 DNA sequence: TGTGCCAGCAGCCAAGGGACAGGTAGCTCCTACGAGCAGTACGTC.

This clone was observed a few times. The genes are TRBV6-6 and TRBJ1-6; 11 bases align to TRBD1. There are 15 residues in the CDR3. Germline V lookup: CDR1 MNHNY, CDR2 SVGAGI (reference sequence). V gave up 4 bases and J gave up 8 bases; unmatched junction bases: 4. DNA of the CDR3: TGTGCCAGCAGTTCCCTGGGACAGGGGGATTCACCCCTCCACTTT. It codes for CASSSLGQGDSPLHF.

This clone was recorded a few times. This rearrangement joins TRBV11-2 to TRBJ2-7, with 10 positions matching TRBD1. The germline gives CDR1 SGHAT, CDR2 FQNNGV. J gave up 3 bases and V 0 bases, and 8 bases lay outside the gene matches. The CDR3 contains 17 residues. This chain's CDR3 is CASSLEGGTGESYEQYF. DNA of the CDR3: TGTGCCAGCAGCTTAGAAGGAGGGACAGGGGAAAGCTACGAGCAGTACTTC.

CDR3: CASSLPSPTGVTDIQYF. The CDR3 coding sequence is TGTGCCAGCAGTTTACCTTCTCCGACAGGGGTGACGGACATTCAGTACTTC. This rearrangement joins TRBV28 to TRBJ2-4; TRBD1 aligns across 8 bases. The CDR3 consists of 17 residues. Looked up from germline, CDR1 is MDHEN and CDR2 is SYDVKM. V lost 2 bases and J lost 8; bases outside the gene matches: 14.

The rearrangement links TRBV14 to TRBJ2-5; D possibly corresponds to TRBD2 (7 bases). Germline CDR1 and CDR2: SGHDN and FVKESK. Trimming stripped 0 bases from V and 5 bases from J, with 19 bases between. CDR3 length equals 17 residues. The CDR3 loop is CASSQDRGGGRRETQYF. The DNA for the CDR3 is TGTGCCAGCAGCCAAGATCGGGGCGGGGGCCGTCGGGAGACCCAGTACTTC.

The gene calls are TRBV27 and TRBJ2-5, with 7 positions matching TRBD1. From germline, CDR1 is MNHEY and CDR2 SMNVEV (reference sequence). The CDR3 loop spans 15 amino acids. J lost 4 bases, V lost 6 bases, and 11 bases had no gene match. The CDR3 nucleotides read TGTGCCAGCAGGCGGACAGGCAGAGGAGGAGAGACCCAGTACTTC. Translating it yields CASRRTGRGGETQYF.

This chain joins TRBV2 and TRBJ2-1; a possible D gene is TRBD2 (5 bases). Germline V gives CDR1 SNHLY, CDR2 FYNNEI. This CDR3 region has 16 residues. V was cut by 0 bases and J by 4 bases, with 13 bases left in between. The CDR3 loop reads CASSEAPGKRYNEQFF. As DNA, the CDR3 is TGTGCCAGCAGTGAAGCTCCGGGGAAAAGGTACAATGAGCAGTTCTTC.

Only one count was recorded for this clone. CDR3 coding DNA: TGTGCCAGTAGTACCGGACTGCATAATTCACCCCTCCACTTT. Its translation: CASSTGLHNSPLHF. The chain joins TRBV19 to TRBJ1-6; D uncertain. Trimming took 4 bases from V and 5 from J, leaving 9 bases between them. From germline, CDR1 is LNHDA and CDR2 SQIVND (reference sequence). The CDR3 extends over 14 amino acids. Together with reference TRBV19 and TRBJ1-6, the CDR3 gives the full variable domain: DGGITQSPKYLFRKEGQNVTLSCEQNLNHDAMYWYRQDPGQGLRLIYYSQIVNDFQKGDIAEGYSVSREKKESFPLTVTSAQKNPTAFYLCASSTGLHNSPLHFGNGTRLTVT.

This chain connects TRBV18 to TRBJ2-7, with D possibly being TRBD1 (5 bases). The CDR3 is 13 residues long. CDR1 and CDR2 (germline): KGHSH, LQKENI. V dropped 3 bases and J dropped 4 bases, with 10 bases sitting between them. The CDR3 region has the DNA TGTGCCAGCTCACCGACAGCCTCATACGAGCAGTACGTC. Encoded protein: CASSPTASYEQYV.

The chain combines TRBV5-1 with TRBJ2-6; a weak D match, TRBD1 (5 bases). V was shortened by 4 bases and J by 4 bases, with 12 bases between the two germline ends. Looked up from germline, CDR1 is SGHRS and CDR2 is YFSETQ. CDR3 length: 15 amino acids. CDR3 in amino acids: CASSLAREGANVLTF. CDR3 sequence (DNA): TGCGCCAGCAGCCTCGCCAGGGAAGGGGCCAACGTCCTGACTTTC.

The J gene is TRBJ1-3, the V gene TRBV6-1, with D maybe TRBD1 (6 bases). The germline CDR1 and CDR2 sequences are MNHNS and SASEGT. The CDR3 totals 17 residues. Trimming pared 1 base from V and 0 bases from J, leaving 13 bases between. CDR3 in amino acids: CASSEVSQGHSGNTIYF. CDR3 nucleotides: TGTGCCAGCAGTGAAGTATCTCAGGGGCACTCTGGAAACACCATATATTTT.